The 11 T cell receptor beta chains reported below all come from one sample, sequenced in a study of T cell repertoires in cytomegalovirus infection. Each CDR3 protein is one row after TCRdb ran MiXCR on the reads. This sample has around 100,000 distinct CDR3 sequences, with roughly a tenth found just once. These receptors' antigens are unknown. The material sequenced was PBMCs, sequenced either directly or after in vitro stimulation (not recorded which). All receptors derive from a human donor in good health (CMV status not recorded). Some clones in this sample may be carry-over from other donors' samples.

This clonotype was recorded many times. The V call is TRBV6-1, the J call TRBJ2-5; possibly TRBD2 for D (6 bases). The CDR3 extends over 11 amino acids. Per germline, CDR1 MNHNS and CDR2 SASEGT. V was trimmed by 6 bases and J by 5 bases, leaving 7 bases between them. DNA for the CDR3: TGTGCCAGCAGACGGGAGGAGACCCAGTACTTC. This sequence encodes CASRREETQYF.

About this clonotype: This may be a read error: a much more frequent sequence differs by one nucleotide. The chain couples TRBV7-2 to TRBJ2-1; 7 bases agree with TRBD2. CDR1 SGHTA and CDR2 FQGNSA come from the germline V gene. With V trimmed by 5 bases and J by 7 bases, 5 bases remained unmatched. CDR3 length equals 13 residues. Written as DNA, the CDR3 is TGTGCCAGCAGCCCCTGGCGGGAGAATGAGCAGTTCTTC. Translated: CASSPWRENEQFF.

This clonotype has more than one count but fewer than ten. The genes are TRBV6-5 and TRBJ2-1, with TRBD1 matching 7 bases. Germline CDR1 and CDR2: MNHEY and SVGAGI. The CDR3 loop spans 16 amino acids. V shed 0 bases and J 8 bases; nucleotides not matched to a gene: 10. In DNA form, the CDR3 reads TGTGCCAGCAGTTACTCGCCCGGACCAGGGACAGATGAGCAGTTCTTC. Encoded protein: CASSYSPGPGTDEQFF.

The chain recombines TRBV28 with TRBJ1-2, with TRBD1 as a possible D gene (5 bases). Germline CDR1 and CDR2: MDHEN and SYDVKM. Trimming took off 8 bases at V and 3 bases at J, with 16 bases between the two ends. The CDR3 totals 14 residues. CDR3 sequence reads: CASGSGGEYYGYTF. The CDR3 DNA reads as TGTGCCAGCGGTAGTGGGGGGGAGTACTATGGCTACACCTTC.

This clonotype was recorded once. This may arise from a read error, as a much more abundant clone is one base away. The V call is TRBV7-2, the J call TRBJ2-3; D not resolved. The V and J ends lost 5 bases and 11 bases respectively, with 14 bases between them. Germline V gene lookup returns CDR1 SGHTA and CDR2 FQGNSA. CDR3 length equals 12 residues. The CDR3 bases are TGTGCCAGCAGCCCGGACGGGTATATGCAGTATTTT. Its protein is CASSPDGYMQYF. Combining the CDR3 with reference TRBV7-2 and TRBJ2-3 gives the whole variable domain GAGVSQSPSNKVTEKGKDVELRCDPISGHTALYWYRQSLGQGLEFLIYFQGNSAPDKSGLPSDRFSAERTGGSVSTLTIQRTQQEDSAVYLCASSPDGYMQYFGPGTRLTVL.

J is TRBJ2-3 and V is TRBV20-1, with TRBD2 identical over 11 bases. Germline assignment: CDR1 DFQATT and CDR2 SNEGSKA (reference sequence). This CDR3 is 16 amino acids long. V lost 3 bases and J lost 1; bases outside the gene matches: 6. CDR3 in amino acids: CSASGLAGVGTDTQYF. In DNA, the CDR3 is TGCAGTGCTAGTGGACTAGCGGGTGTTGGCACAGATACGCAGTATTTT.

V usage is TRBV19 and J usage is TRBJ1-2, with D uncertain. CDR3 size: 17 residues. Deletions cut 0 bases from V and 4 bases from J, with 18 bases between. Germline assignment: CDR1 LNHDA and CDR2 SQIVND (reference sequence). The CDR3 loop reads CASSIDLSNGLFYGYTF. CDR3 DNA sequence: TGTGCCAGTAGTATAGATCTCTCGAACGGATTATTCTATGGCTACACCTTC.

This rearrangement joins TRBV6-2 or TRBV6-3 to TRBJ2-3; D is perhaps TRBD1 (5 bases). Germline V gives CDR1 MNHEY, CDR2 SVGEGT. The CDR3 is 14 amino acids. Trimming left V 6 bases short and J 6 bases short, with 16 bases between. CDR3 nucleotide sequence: TGTGCCAGCAGAAAGCGAGGCAGGGCCGATACGCAGTATTTT. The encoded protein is CASRKRGRADTQYF.

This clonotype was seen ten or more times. CDR3 coding DNA: TGTGCCAGCAGCTTTTCCCTCACTGAAGCTTTCTTT. It translates to CASSFSLTEAFF. The chain links TRBV7-2 to TRBJ1-1; D unclear. The germline CDR1 and CDR2 sequences are SGHTA and FQGNSA. This CDR3 has 12 residues. V was cut by 3 bases and J by 4 bases, with 6 bases left in between.

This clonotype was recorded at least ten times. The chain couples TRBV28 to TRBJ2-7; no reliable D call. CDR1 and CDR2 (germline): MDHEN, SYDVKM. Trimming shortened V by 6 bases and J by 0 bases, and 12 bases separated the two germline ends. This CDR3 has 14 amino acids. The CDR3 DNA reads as TGTGCCAGCAGGCAGGACGCCGCCTCCTACGAGCAGTACTTC. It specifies CASRQDAASYEQYF.

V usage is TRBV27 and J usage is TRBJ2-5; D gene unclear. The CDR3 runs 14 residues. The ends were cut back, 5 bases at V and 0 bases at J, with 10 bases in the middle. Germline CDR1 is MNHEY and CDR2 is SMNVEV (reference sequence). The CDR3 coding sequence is TGTGCCAGCAGTCCAGGTGTGAACCAAGAGACCCAGTACTTC. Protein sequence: CASSPGVNQETQYF.